One sample yielded the 30 T cell receptor beta chains listed below, sequenced in a study of T-cell reconstitution after alpha-beta-depleted transplantation in children. Preparing the TCRbeta library involved the use of unique molecular identifiers. TCRdb re-called the PCR reads through MiXCR, storing one row per CDR3 protein. There are about 110,000 distinct CDR3 sequences in the sample; 6.4% occur only once, and roughly 24% lies in the top ten. Sample: PBMCs, mostly from graft donor cells, taken 360 days after TCRalphabeta/CD19-depleted stem cell transplant. These receptors all stem from a male patient aged 2 to 9 who had a stem cell transplant for acute lymphoblastic leukemia, so the T cells may come from the graft donor.

A note on this clonotype: Given a much more abundant clone one base away, this may be a read error. The J gene is TRBJ1-4, the V gene TRBV5-5, with D hard to call. The germline CDR1 and CDR2 sequences are SGHKS and YYEKEE (reference sequence). CDR3 size: 15 residues. V gave up 4 bases and J gave up 13 bases, with 23 bases separating them. CDR3: CASSPPDNSHTRLFF. In DNA, the CDR3 is TGTGCCAGCAGCCCCCCCGACAACTCCCACACACGACTGTTTTTT.

The DNA of the CDR3 is TGTGCCAGCAGTACCCGGGATGGGTTTGGGGTGAACACTGAAGCTTTCTTT. It specifies CASSTRDGFGVNTEAFF. The chain couples TRBV6-1 to TRBJ1-1; D is unresolved. V lost 5 bases and J lost 0, with 19 bases in between. Germline CDR1 reads MNHNS; CDR2 reads SASEGT. CDR3 size: 17 residues.

This clonotype was recorded at least ten times. The chain combines TRBV20-1 with TRBJ2-7; a possible D gene is TRBD1 (5 bases). The CDR3 covers 15 residues. Germline V gene data show CDR1 as DFQATT and CDR2 as SNEGSKA (reference sequence). V shed 6 bases and J shed 2 bases, with 20 bases lying between them. The DNA of the CDR3 is TGCAGTGCCCCGGCGCTAGGGGTTTCCCCCTACGAGCAGTACTTC. Encoded protein: CSAPALGVSPYEQYF.

V and J are TRBV24-1 and TRBJ2-3; 12 bases are a match to TRBD2. Unmatched junction bases numbered 6, after V lost 7 bases and J lost 2 bases. The CDR3 is 16 amino acids. CDR1 is KGHDR and CDR2 is SFDVKD in the germline V gene. The CDR3 DNA follows: TGTGCCACCAGGGACACTAGCGGGGGGCTCACAGATACGCAGTATTTT. Encoded protein: CATRDTSGGLTDTQYF.

This clonotype has ten or more counts. The rearrangement joins TRBV12-3 or TRBV12-4 to TRBJ2-7; 9 positions match TRBD1. CDR3 size: 12 residues. V dropped 5 bases and J dropped 6; count of bases not matched to a gene: 2. The CDR3 bases are TGTGCCAGCAGTCCGGACAGGGGCGAGCAGTACTTC. It specifies CASSPDRGEQYF.

This clonotype was seen repeatedly, ten times or more. The gene calls are TRBV29-1 and TRBJ2-2; D might be TRBD1 (6 bases). V lost 6 bases and J lost 4, with 9 bases in between. CDR1 SQVTM and CDR2 ANQGSEA come from the germline V gene. The CDR3 is 12 amino acids. CDR3 coding DNA: TGCAGCGTAGTGGGGGCCACCGGGGAGCTGTTTTTT. It yields the protein CSVVGATGELFF.

By frequency in the sample, this clonotype is large (0.1 to 1%). The chain is built from TRBV28 and TRBJ2-5; D may be TRBD1 (5 bases). The CDR3 totals 15 residues. The V end lost 5 bases, the J end lost 1 base, and 14 bases lay between the germline ends. Germline CDR1 reads MDHEN; CDR2 reads SYDVKM. The CDR3 DNA follows: TGTGCCAGCAGTCCCCTCGACAGTTTCCAAGAGACCCAGTACTTC. Protein product: CASSPLDSFQETQYF. Supplemented by reference TRBV28 and TRBJ2-5, the full variable domain reads DVKVTQSSRYLVKRTGEKVFLECVQDMDHENMFWYRQDPGLGLRLIYFSYDVKMKEKGDIPEGYSVSREKKERFSLILESASTNQTSMYLCASSPLDSFQETQYFGPGTRLLVL.

V gene TRBV7-9 combines with J gene TRBJ2-4; 7 positions match TRBD2. Trimming cost V 8 bases and J 5 bases; bases outside gene matches: 6. The CDR3 runs 13 residues. CDR1 is SEHNR and CDR2 is FQNEAQ in the germline V gene (reference sequence). CDR3: CASHLGGENIQYF. The CDR3 DNA reads TGTGCCAGCCACCTGGGAGGGGAAAACATTCAGTACTTC. The entire variable domain, with the rest obtained from reference TRBV7-9 and TRBJ2-4, is as follows: DTGVSQNPRHKITKRGQNVTFRCDPISEHNRLYWYRQTLGQGPEFLTYFQNEAQLEKSRLLSDRFSAERPKGSFSTLEIQRTEQGDSAMYLCASHLGGENIQYFGAGTRLSVL.

This clonotype has more than one count but fewer than ten. The chain couples TRBV28 to TRBJ1-5; 7 nucleotides match TRBD1. Germline V CDR1 and CDR2: MDHEN, SYDVKM. CDR3 length: 15 residues. J gave up 1 base and V 8 bases, and 8 bases lay outside the gene matches. CDR3 sequence: CASRDSTPSNQPQHF. Written as DNA, the CDR3 is TGTGCCAGCCGGGACAGTACTCCGAGCAATCAGCCCCAGCATTTT. The full variable domain, in which reference TRBV28 and TRBJ1-5 provide the parts outside the CDR3, is DVKVTQSSRYLVKRTGEKVFLECVQDMDHENMFWYRQDPGLGLRLIYFSYDVKMKEKGDIPEGYSVSREKKERFSLILESASTNQTSMYLCASRDSTPSNQPQHFGDGTRLSIL.

This clonotype occurred a few times. The CDR3: CSARASYEQYF. The DNA of the CDR3 is TGCAGTGCTAGAGCGAGCTACGAGCAGTACTTC. This sequence joins TRBV20-1 and TRBJ2-7; D unclear. V was trimmed by 1 base and J by 3 bases, leaving 4 bases between them. Per the germline V gene, CDR1 is DFQATT and CDR2 is SNEGSKA (reference sequence). The CDR3 loop spans 11 amino acids.

This rearrangement joins TRBV4-3 to TRBJ2-7; TRBD2 matches 11 bases. In germline, CDR1 is LGHNA, CDR2 YSLEER. The CDR3 contains 17 residues. After removal of 0 bases from V and 6 bases from J, the junction contained 10 bases not matched to a gene. This CDR3 reads CASSQELAGVWNAEQYF. CDR3 coding DNA: TGCGCCAGCAGCCAAGAACTAGCGGGAGTTTGGAACGCCGAGCAGTACTTC.

The chain recombines TRBV4-1 with TRBJ2-2; 7 bases match TRBD2. The CDR3 is 16 amino acids. Germline lookup yields CDR1 MGHRA and CDR2 YSYEKL. Trimming removed 7 bases from V and 1 base from J; junction bases left unmatched: 9. Written as DNA, the CDR3 is TGCGCCAGCACCTCGACGACTAGCCTGAACACCGGGGAGCTGTTTTTT. This encodes CASTSTTSLNTGELFF.

In its sample, this clonotype was seen many times. The V gene is TRBV20-1, the J gene TRBJ1-2, with no clear D. The CDR3 length is 12 residues. Trimming pared 4 bases from V and 0 bases from J, leaving 6 bases between. The germline gives CDR1 DFQATT, CDR2 SNEGSKA (reference sequence). In nucleotides, the CDR3 is TGCAGTGCTACGATAGCTAACTATGGCTACACCTTC. Translated, it gives CSATIANYGYTF.

This clonotype occurred many times. The chain carries TRBV6-5 and TRBJ2-1; D possibly corresponds to TRBD2 (7 bases). V gave up 0 bases and J gave up 14 bases, with 11 bases separating them. The CDR3 covers 12 residues. The V gene's germline CDR1 is MNHEY and CDR2 SVGAGI. As DNA, the CDR3 is TGTGCCAGCAGTTACTCTGCGGGGGACAAGTTCTTC. This codes for CASSYSAGDKFF.

The chain combines TRBV7-8 with TRBJ1-5; D gene ambiguous. Trimming stripped 5 bases from V and 10 bases from J, with 15 bases between. Per germline, CDR1 SGHVS and CDR2 FQNEAQ. The CDR3 loop spans 13 amino acids. The CDR3 loop reads CASSPHNRAPQHF. CDR3 nucleotides: TGTGCCAGCAGCCCCCACAACCGGGCACCCCAGCATTTT.

This clonotype showed up many times. The chain joins TRBV9 to TRBJ1-3; weak D call: TRBD1 (5 bases). Germline lookup yields CDR1 SGDLS and CDR2 YYNGEE. The CDR3 spans 16 residues. V lost 4 bases, J lost 0 bases, and 14 bases lay in between. CDR3 DNA sequence: TGTGCCAGCAGCATCTACGACAGCCTCTCTGGAAACACCATATATTTT. Translating gives CASSIYDSLSGNTIYF.

At least ten counts were recorded for this clonotype. This chain joins TRBV6-5 and TRBJ2-1, with TRBD2 as a possible D gene (6 bases). Germline values: CDR1 MNHEY, CDR2 SVGAGI. Trimming left V 2 bases short and J 0 bases short, with 14 bases between. The CDR3 loop spans 17 amino acids. The CDR3 region is CASSYGDFLSSYNEQFF. The CDR3, as DNA: TGTGCCAGCAGTTACGGGGACTTCCTAAGCTCCTACAATGAGCAGTTCTTC.

This clonotype was seen more than once but under ten times. The CDR3 protein is CASSQDRSGANVLTF. CDR3 bases: TGCGCCAGCAGCCAAGATCGATCTGGGGCCAACGTCCTGACTTTC. The J gene is TRBJ2-6, the V gene TRBV4-3; D is unclear. V was cut by 0 bases and J by 1 base, with 4 bases left in between. This CDR3 is 15 amino acids long. Germline lookup yields CDR1 LGHNA and CDR2 YSLEER.

This clonotype was seen repeatedly, ten times or more. The chain recombines TRBV6-5 with TRBJ1-4; 9 bases map to TRBD1. There are 16 residues in the CDR3. Trimming took 0 bases from V and 9 from J; bases not matched to a gene: 8. Germline lookup yields CDR1 MNHEY and CDR2 SVGAGI. The CDR3 nucleotides are TGTGCCAGCAGTTACTCGAACGGACAGGGGAGGAAAAAACTGTTTTTT. Encoded protein: CASSYSNGQGRKKLFF.

The chain uses TRBV6-2 or TRBV6-3 and TRBJ2-7; TRBD1 matches at 7 bases. Germline V CDR1 and CDR2: MNHEY, SVGEGT. The CDR3 covers 15 residues. With 9 bases clipped from V and 0 bases from J, the junction kept 11 bases outside the gene matches. The CDR3 nucleotides read TGTGCCAGGACTATTTTCCGGGACAGCTCCTACGAGCAGTACTTC. Encoded protein: CARTIFRDSSYEQYF.

This clonotype was detected many times. V usage is TRBV9 and J usage is TRBJ1-2; D ambiguous. The germline V gene encodes CDR1 SGDLS and CDR2 YYNGEE. This CDR3 contains 13 residues. The ends were cut back, 3 bases at V and 6 bases at J, with 12 bases in the middle. CDR3 protein: CASSEGPPHGYTF. CDR3 DNA: TGTGCCAGCAGCGAAGGACCGCCGCATGGCTACACCTTC.

This clonotype has more than one count but fewer than ten. The genes are TRBV7-8 and TRBJ1-6; no clear D gene. This CDR3 spans 16 amino acids. Between the trimmed V and J ends, which lost 0 bases and 7 bases, there was a span of 13 bases. Germline V gives CDR1 SGHVS, CDR2 FQNEAQ. This CDR3 is CASSLASSTRNSPLHF. CDR3 bases: TGTGCCAGCAGCTTAGCGTCGTCTACTCGGAATTCACCCCTCCACTTT.

V usage is TRBV5-1 and J usage is TRBJ1-1, with unresolved D. The CDR3 is 15 amino acids. The germline V and J ends were trimmed by 0 bases and 1 base, with 10 bases remaining between them. From germline, CDR1 is SGHRS and CDR2 YFSETQ. CDR3 protein: CASSLDHSPNTEAFF. The CDR3 DNA reads TGCGCCAGCAGCTTGGATCACAGTCCGAACACTGAAGCTTTCTTT.

This clonotype has at least ten counts. In DNA form, the CDR3 reads TGTGCCAGCAGCTTACAGCAGAACACTGAAGCTTTCTTT. Protein: CASSLQQNTEAFF. The chain couples TRBV11-2 to TRBJ1-1; D unresolved. Germline V gene data show CDR1 as SGHAT and CDR2 as FQNNGV. This CDR3 has 13 amino acids. Trimming cost V 2 bases and J 1 base, with 5 bases left between them.

This clonotype has at least ten counts. The J gene is TRBJ1-2, the V gene TRBV7-9; D is undetermined. Per germline, CDR1 SEHNR and CDR2 FQNEAQ (reference sequence). V was clipped by 5 bases and J by 5 bases, with 12 bases between them. The CDR3 totals 13 residues. The CDR3 DNA is TGTGCCAGCAGCATATATCTCACGTATGGCTACACCTTC. Its protein product is CASSIYLTYGYTF.

This clonotype was counted many times. This chain links TRBV3-1 with TRBJ2-1, with TRBD2 matching 12 bases. The V gene end was trimmed by 1 base and the J gene end by 8 bases; junction bases not matched to a gene: 3. Germline V lookup: CDR1 LGHDT, CDR2 YNNKEL (reference sequence). CDR3 length: 15 residues. Written as DNA, the CDR3 is TGTGCCAGCAGCCAAGCGCGACTAGCGGGGGATGAGCAGTTCTTC. Translating gives CASSQARLAGDEQFF.

This clonotype was recorded many times. The chain couples TRBV6-1 to TRBJ2-5; 10 positions match TRBD2. Unmatched junction bases numbered 13, after V lost 5 bases and J lost 4 bases. Per the germline V gene, CDR1 is MNHNS and CDR2 is SASEGT. This CDR3 is 17 amino acids long. CDR3 residues: CASSPSGRRIWGETQYF. The DNA of the CDR3 is TGTGCCAGCAGTCCTAGCGGGAGAAGGATCTGGGGAGAGACCCAGTACTTC.

The chain combines TRBV19 with TRBJ2-1; D not resolved. CDR1 LNHDA and CDR2 SQIVND come from the germline V gene (reference sequence). The ends were cut back, 5 bases at V and 10 bases at J, with 12 bases in the middle. This CDR3 contains 12 residues. The DNA for the CDR3 is TGTGCCAGTAGTCCCCCATCTCGGGAGCAGTTCTTC. Translated, it gives CASSPPSREQFF. The full variable domain, rest sourced from reference TRBV19 and TRBJ2-1, is DGGITQSPKYLFRKEGQNVTLSCEQNLNHDAMYWYRQDPGQGLRLIYYSQIVNDFQKGDIAEGYSVSREKKESFPLTVTSAQKNPTAFYLCASSPPSREQFFGPGTRLTVL.

This clonotype appeared a few times. The chain uses TRBV18 and TRBJ2-4, with D possibly being TRBD1 (5 bases). Trimming shortened V by 6 bases and J by 0 bases, and 12 bases separated the two germline ends. Germline CDR1 and CDR2: KGHSH and LQKENI. The CDR3 loop spans 15 amino acids. CDR3 region: CASSLTALAKNIQYF. CDR3 in DNA: TGTGCCAGCTCCCTGACAGCCTTAGCCAAAAACATTCAGTACTTC.

This clonotype was seen more than once but under ten times. The chain employs TRBV6-2 or TRBV6-3 and TRBJ2-1; 15 bases line up with TRBD2. Per germline, CDR1 MNHEY and CDR2 SVGEGT. V was clipped by 2 bases and J by 4 bases; unmatched bases: 9. CDR3 length: 19 residues. The CDR3 coding sequence is TGTGCCAGCAGTTACCCTGGACTAGCGGGGGGGCCGGGGTACAATGAGCAGTTCTTC. It codes for CASSYPGLAGGPGYNEQFF.